This TCR beta chain derives from a study of OX40 agonist ivuxolimab in advanced cancers. About the research overall: Patients enrolled in dose escalation were diagnosed with hepatocellular carcinoma, melanoma, renal cell or head and neck cancer.

The CDR3 consists of 14 residues. In germline, CDR1 is SGHDT, CDR2 YYEEEE. Assay used: immunoSEQ multiplex PCR; TCRdb lists only in-frame clones, some missing. In the table there are under 80,000 clones, approximately 91% of which are singletons. Sample: CD4+ or CD8+ T cells sorted from blood, taken in a trial of the OX40 agonist ivuxolimab. This chain connects TRBV5-6 to TRBJ2-3, with D perhaps TRBD1 or TRBD2 (6 bases each). This clonotype originated in an adult with an advanced solid tumor such as melanoma, head and neck, liver or kidney cancer. The CDR3 spells CAITTWGAGDTQYF. The CDR3 region has the DNA TGTGCTATAACCACGTGGGGGGCAGGAGATACGCAGTATTTT.